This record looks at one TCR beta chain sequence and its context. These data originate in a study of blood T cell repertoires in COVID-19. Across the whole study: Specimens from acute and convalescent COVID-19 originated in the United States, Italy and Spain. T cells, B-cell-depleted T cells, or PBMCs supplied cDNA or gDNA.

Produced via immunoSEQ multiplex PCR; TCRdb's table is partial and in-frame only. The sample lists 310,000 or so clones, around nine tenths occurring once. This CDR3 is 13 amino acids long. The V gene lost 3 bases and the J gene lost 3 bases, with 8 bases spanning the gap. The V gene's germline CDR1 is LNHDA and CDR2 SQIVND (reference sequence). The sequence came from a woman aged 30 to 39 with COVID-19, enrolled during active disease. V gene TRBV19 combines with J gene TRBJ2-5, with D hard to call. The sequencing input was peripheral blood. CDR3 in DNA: TGTGCCAGTAGTATTGGGCCTAAAGAGACCCAGTACTTC. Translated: CASSIGPKETQYF. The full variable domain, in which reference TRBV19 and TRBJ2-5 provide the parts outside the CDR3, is DGGITQSPKYLFRKEGQNVTLSCEQNLNHDAMYWYRQDPGQGLRLIYYSQIVNDFQKGDIAEGYSVSREKKESFPLTVTSAQKNPTAFYLCASSIGPKETQYFGPGTRLLVL.